This is a list of T cell receptor beta chains from one sample in a study of blood T cell repertoires in COVID-19. Only in-frame clones appear in the TCRdb table, and some are missing; sequencing was by immunoSEQ multiplex PCR. The table lists just over 350,000 clones, roughly 87% of them singletons, with 2.5% to 3.5% in the top ten. Input material: PBMCs or T cells enriched from blood (not recorded which). The receptors were sampled from a woman between 25 and 40 years old who had recovered from COVID-19. CDR3s include the opening cysteine and the closing phenylalanine or tryptophan. A D gene is named only where the DNA matches it firmly. A row's size may be missing; if present it is once, few, many or a size class.

d_call j_call clone_size v_call cdr3_aa cdr3_nt
TRBD2 TRBJ2-3 . TRBV6-2/TRBV6-3 CASSYGGGDTDTQYF TGTGCCAGCAGTTATGGCGGGGGGGACACAGATACGCAGTATTTT
TRBD2 TRBJ2-1 . TRBV2 CASPGQTISGSSYNEQFF TGTGCCAGCCCGGGACAGACTATTAGCGGGAGCTCCTACAATGAGCAGTTCTTC
. TRBJ2-1 . TRBV11-3 CASSLKLAPTEQFF TGTGCCAGCAGCTTAAAACTAGCCCCTACTGAGCAGTTCTTC
. TRBJ2-7 . TRBV7-2 CASSLVQGSYEQYF TGTGCCAGCAGCTTAGTACAGGGTTCCTACGAGCAGTACTTC
. TRBJ2-1 . TRBV5-4 CASSLRESGYNEQFF TGTGCCAGCAGCTTGCGAGAGTCAGGTTACAATGAGCAGTTCTTC
TRBD1 TRBJ1-1 . TRBV30 CAWSRRTGGKGAFF TGTGCCTGGAGCCGACGGACAGGAGGAAAGGGAGCTTTCTTT
TRBD1 TRBJ2-3 . TRBV5-6 CASSLGLTGATDTQYF TGTGCCAGCAGCTTGGGCCTAACAGGGGCCACAGATACGCAGTATTTT
. TRBJ2-6 . TRBV28 CASSSREGANVLTF TGTGCCAGCAGTTCCCGTGAGGGGGCCAACGTCCTGACTTTC
. TRBJ1-1 . TRBV5-1 CASSLYTVSTEAFF TGCGCCAGCAGCTTATACACAGTGAGCACTGAAGCTTTCTTT
TRBD2 TRBJ2-1 . TRBV27 CASSLQRGGYNEQFF TGTGCCAGCAGTTTACAGCGGGGGGGTTATAATGAGCAGTTCTTC
. TRBJ1-1 . TRBV28 CATRQFDMVQNTEAFF TGTGCCACCCGACAGTTTGATATGGTCCAGAACACTGAAGCTTTCTTT
. TRBJ1-5 . TRBV24-1 CATRNGGNQPQHF TGTGCCACCAGGAACGGGGGGAATCAGCCCCAGCATTTT
. TRBJ2-3 . TRBV28 CASSRLAFSTDTQYF TGTGCCAGCAGCCGCCTAGCGTTTTCCACAGATACGCAGTATTTT
. TRBJ1-5 . TRBV4-1 CASSQGTGFQPQHF TGCGCCAGCAGCCAAGGAACGGGTTTTCAGCCCCAGCATTTT
TRBD2 TRBJ2-5 . TRBV5-6 CASSSTGGRKGVNQETQYF TGTGCCAGCAGCTCCACGGGGGGGAGAAAAGGTGTGAATCAAGAGACCCAGTACTTC
. TRBJ1-2 . TRBV6-5 CASSYSKGPTDGYTF TGTGCCAGCAGTTACTCGAAGGGGCCCACGGATGGCTACACCTTC
TRBD2 TRBJ2-2 . TRBV27 CVTQLAGYTGELFF TGTGTTACCCAACTAGCGGGATATACCGGGGAGCTGTTTTTT
. TRBJ2-7 . TRBV11-2 CASSLAPGTFYEQYF TGTGCCAGCAGCTTAGCCCCCGGGACTTTCTACGAGCAGTACTTC
TRBD2 TRBJ2-7 . TRBV29-1 CSVGASGRSEQYF TGCAGCGTTGGGGCTAGCGGGAGGTCCGAGCAGTACTTC
TRBD2 TRBJ2-5 . TRBV3-1/TRBV3-2 CASSLTGGRGETQYF TGTGCCAGCAGCTTAACGGGGGGGCGCGGAGAGACCCAGTACTTC
. TRBJ2-1 . TRBV9 CASSPTGSLDNEQFF TGTGCCAGCAGCCCTACGGGTTCGTTGGACAATGAGCAGTTCTTC
. TRBJ2-3 . TRBV7-6 CASSFTGSDTQYF TGTGCCAGCAGCTTCACAGGGTCAGATACGCAGTATTTT
TRBD2 TRBJ2-1 . TRBV28 CASSLQTSGRPRDEQFF TGTGCCAGCAGTTTACAGACTAGCGGGAGGCCCCGGGATGAGCAGTTCTTC
. TRBJ2-7 . TRBV6-2/TRBV6-3 CASGLSGWQYF TGTGCCAGCGGCCTTAGCGGATGGCAGTACTTC
TRBD1 TRBJ1-2 . TRBV23-1 CASSHLTGGPNYGYTF TGCGCCAGCAGTCACCTTACAGGGGGCCCTAACTATGGCTACACCTTC
TRBD1 TRBJ1-1 . TRBV6-5 CASSYSWGQAVGEAFF TGTGCCAGCAGTTACTCGTGGGGACAGGCGGTAGGTGAAGCTTTCTTT
. TRBJ2-7 . TRBV6-5 CASSIDRDSYEQYF TGTGCCAGCAGCATAGACAGAGATTCCTACGAGCAGTACTTC
TRBD2 TRBJ2-3 . TRBV10-2 CASSGGLAGGFTDTQYF TGCGCCAGCAGTGGAGGACTAGCGGGAGGGTTCACAGATACGCAGTATTTT
. TRBJ2-2 . TRBV9 CASSAPVNTGELFF TGTGCCAGCAGCGCCCCGGTGAACACCGGGGAGCTGTTTTTT
TRBD2 TRBJ2-1 once TRBV3-1/TRBV3-2 CASSRSGREYNEQFF TGTGCCAGCAGCCGAAGCGGGAGGGAGTACAATGAGCAGTTCTTC
. TRBJ2-1 . TRBV3-1/TRBV3-2 CASSQYYGEQFF TGTGCCAGCAGCCAATACTACGGTGAGCAGTTCTTC
. TRBJ1-1 . TRBV6-5 CASSYGAVEYTEAFF TGTGCCAGCAGTTACGGTGCCGTCGAGTACACTGAAGCTTTCTTT
. TRBJ1-2 . TRBV27 CASSLDSLNYGYTF TGTGCCAGCAGTTTAGACAGTTTAAACTATGGCTACACCTTC
TRBD1 TRBJ2-7 . TRBV28 CASSFVGGQGVDEQYF TGTGCCAGCAGTTTTGTAGGGGGACAGGGGGTGGATGAGCAGTACTTC
. TRBJ1-2 . TRBV7-2 CASSLDRANYGYTF TGTGCCAGCAGCCTGGACAGAGCTAACTATGGCTACACCTTC
. TRBJ1-1 . TRBV9 CASSVGDMTEAFF TGTGCCAGCAGCGTGGGGGACATGACTGAAGCTTTCTTT
TRBD2 TRBJ2-2 . TRBV27 CASSLGTSGPNTGELFF TGTGCCAGCAGCCTTGGGACTAGCGGACCGAACACCGGGGAGCTGTTTTTT
. TRBJ2-2 few TRBV27 CASSPSTGNTGELFF TGTGCCAGCAGTCCCTCGACGGGGAACACCGGGGAGCTGTTTTTT
TRBD2 TRBJ2-2 . TRBV14 CASSQVPHWRGAPGELFF TGTGCCAGCAGCCAAGTGCCCCATTGGCGGGGGGCACCCGGGGAGCTGTTTTTT
TRBD2 TRBJ2-3 . TRBV13 CASSLGGLAVADTQYF TGTGCCAGCAGCTTAGGGGGACTAGCGGTGGCAGATACGCAGTATTTT
TRBD1 TRBJ2-7 many TRBV18 CASSPGTGPYEQYF TGTGCCAGCTCACCAGGGACAGGCCCCTACGAGCAGTACTTC
TRBD2 TRBJ2-1 few TRBV5-1 CASSLEVAGHNEQFF TGCGCCAGCAGCTTGGAGGTAGCGGGGCACAATGAGCAGTTCTTC
TRBD2 TRBJ2-1 . TRBV4-2 CASSQVKQAGGHSSGPYNEQFF TGTGCCAGCAGCCAAGTTAAACAGGCGGGGGGCCACAGCTCCGGACCCTACAATGAGCAGTTCTTC
. TRBJ2-2 . TRBV5-4 CASSPGLSNTGELFF TGTGCCAGCAGCCCGGGACTGTCGAACACCGGGGAGCTGTTTTTT
. TRBJ1-1 once TRBV7-3 CASGTGNTEAFF TGTGCCAGCGGTACGGGAAACACTGAAGCTTTCTTT
TRBD2 TRBJ2-3 . TRBV28 CASSPWTSGSTDTQYF TGTGCCAGCAGTCCCTGGACTAGCGGGAGTACAGATACGCAGTATTTT
. TRBJ2-7 once TRBV6-5 CASSYGSRQGGYEQYF TGTGCCAGCAGTTACGGTTCTAGGCAGGGTGGGTACGAGCAGTACTTC
TRBD1 TRBJ2-2 . TRBV19 CASSNRDRGPKLSGELFF TGTGCCAGTAGTAACCGGGACAGAGGCCCTAAGCTCTCCGGGGAGCTGTTTTTT
TRBD1 TRBJ1-1 . TRBV6-2/TRBV6-3 CASSKAGTGRATEAFF TGTGCCAGCAGTAAAGCCGGGACAGGGAGGGCCACTGAAGCTTTCTTT
. TRBJ2-5 . TRBV19 CASSIGKTQYF TGTGCCAGTAGTATCGGGAAGACCCAGTACTTC
. TRBJ2-7 . TRBV11-2 CASSLPWQFSYEQYF TGTGCCAGCAGCCTCCCCTGGCAGTTCTCCTACGAGCAGTACTTC